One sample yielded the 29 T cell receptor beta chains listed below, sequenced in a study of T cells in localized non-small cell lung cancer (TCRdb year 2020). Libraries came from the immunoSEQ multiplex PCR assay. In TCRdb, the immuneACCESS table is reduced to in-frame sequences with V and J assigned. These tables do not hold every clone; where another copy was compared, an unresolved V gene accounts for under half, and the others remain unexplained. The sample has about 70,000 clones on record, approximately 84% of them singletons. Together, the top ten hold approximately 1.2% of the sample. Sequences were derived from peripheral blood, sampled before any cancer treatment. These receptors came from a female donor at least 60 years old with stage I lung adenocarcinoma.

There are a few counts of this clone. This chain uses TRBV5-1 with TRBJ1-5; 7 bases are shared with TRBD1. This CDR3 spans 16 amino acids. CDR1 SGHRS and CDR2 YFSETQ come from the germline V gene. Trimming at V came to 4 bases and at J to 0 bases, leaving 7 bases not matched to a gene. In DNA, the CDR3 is TGCGCCAGCAGCGAGGGGACAGTAATTAGCAATCAGCCCCAGCATTTT. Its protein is CASSEGTVISNQPQHF.

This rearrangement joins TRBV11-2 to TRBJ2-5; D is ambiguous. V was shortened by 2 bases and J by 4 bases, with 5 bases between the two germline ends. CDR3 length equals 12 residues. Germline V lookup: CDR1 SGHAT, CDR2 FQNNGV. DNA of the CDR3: TGTGCCAGCAGCTTAAGGCGAGAGACCCAGTACTTC. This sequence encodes CASSLRRETQYF.

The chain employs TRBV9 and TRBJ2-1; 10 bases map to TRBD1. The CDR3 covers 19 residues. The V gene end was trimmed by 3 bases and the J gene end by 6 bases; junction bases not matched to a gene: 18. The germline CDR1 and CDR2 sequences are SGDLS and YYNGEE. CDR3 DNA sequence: TGTGCCAGCAGCGCCCAAACGAGCGCCGGACAGGGGGTGACCAATGAGCAGTTCTTC. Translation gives CASSAQTSAGQGVTNEQFF.

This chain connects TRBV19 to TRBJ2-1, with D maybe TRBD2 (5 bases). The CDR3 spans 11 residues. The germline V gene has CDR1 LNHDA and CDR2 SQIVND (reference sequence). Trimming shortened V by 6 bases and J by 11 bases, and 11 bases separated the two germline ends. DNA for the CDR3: TGTGCCAGTAGCAGTCGGGATCAGCAGTTCTTC. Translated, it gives CASSSRDQQFF.

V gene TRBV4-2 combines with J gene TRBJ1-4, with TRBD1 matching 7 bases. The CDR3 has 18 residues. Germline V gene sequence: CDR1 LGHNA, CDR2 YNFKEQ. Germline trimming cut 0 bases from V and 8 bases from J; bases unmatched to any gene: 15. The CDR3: CASSQDGPQGGLYEKLFF. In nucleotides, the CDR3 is TGTGCCAGCAGCCAAGATGGCCCCCAGGGGGGTTTGTACGAAAAACTGTTTTTT.

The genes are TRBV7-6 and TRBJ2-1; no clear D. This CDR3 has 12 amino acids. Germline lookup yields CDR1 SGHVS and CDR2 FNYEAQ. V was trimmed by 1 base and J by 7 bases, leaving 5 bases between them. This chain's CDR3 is CASSLELNEQFF. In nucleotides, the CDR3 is TGTGCCAGCAGCTTAGAGTTGAATGAGCAGTTCTTC. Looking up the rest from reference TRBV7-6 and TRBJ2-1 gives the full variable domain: GAGVSQSPRYKVTKRGQDVALRCDPISGHVSLYWYRQALGQGPEFLTYFNYEAQQDKSGLPNDRFSAERPEGSISTLTIQRTEQRDSAMYRCASSLELNEQFFGPGTRLTVL.

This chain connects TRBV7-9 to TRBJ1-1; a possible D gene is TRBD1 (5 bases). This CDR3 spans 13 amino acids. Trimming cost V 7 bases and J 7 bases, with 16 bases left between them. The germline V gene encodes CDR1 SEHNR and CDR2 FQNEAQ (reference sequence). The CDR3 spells CASNPIGGNEAFF. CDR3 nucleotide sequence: TGTGCCAGCAATCCGATCGGGGGAAATGAAGCTTTCTTT.

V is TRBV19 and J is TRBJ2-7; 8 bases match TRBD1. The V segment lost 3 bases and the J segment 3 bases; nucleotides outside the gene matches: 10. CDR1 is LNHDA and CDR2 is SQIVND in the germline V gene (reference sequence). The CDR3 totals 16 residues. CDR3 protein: CASSITLGTGYYEQYF. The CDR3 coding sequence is TGTGCCAGTAGTATTACCCTCGGGACAGGTTACTACGAGCAGTACTTC. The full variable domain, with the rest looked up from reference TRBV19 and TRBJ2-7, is DGGITQSPKYLFRKEGQNVTLSCEQNLNHDAMYWYRQDPGQGLRLIYYSQIVNDFQKGDIAEGYSVSREKKESFPLTVTSAQKNPTAFYLCASSITLGTGYYEQYFGPGTRLTVT.

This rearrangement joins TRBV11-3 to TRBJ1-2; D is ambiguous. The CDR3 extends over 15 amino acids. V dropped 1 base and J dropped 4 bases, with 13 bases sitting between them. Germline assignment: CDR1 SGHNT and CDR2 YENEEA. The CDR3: CASSLVFPALYGYTF. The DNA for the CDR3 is TGTGCCAGCAGCTTAGTCTTTCCAGCCCTCTATGGCTACACCTTC.

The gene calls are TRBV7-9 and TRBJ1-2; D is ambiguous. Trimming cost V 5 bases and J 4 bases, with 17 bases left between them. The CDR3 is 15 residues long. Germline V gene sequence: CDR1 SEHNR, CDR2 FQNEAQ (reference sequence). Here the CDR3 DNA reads TGTGCCAGCAGCGCCAGATGGGGAGAGGCCTATGGCTACACCTTC. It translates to CASSARWGEAYGYTF.

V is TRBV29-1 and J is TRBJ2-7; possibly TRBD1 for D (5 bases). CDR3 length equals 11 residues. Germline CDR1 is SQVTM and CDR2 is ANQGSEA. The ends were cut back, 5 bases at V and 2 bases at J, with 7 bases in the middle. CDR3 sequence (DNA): TGCAGCGTTTCAGGGACCTACGAGCAGTACTTC. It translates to CSVSGTYEQYF.

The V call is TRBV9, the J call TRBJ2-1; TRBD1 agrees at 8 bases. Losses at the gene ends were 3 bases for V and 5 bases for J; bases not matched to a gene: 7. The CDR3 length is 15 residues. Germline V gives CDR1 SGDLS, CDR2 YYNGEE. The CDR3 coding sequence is TGTGCCAGCAGCGCCTCGGGACAGGTCAACAATGAGCAGTTCTTC. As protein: CASSASGQVNNEQFF.

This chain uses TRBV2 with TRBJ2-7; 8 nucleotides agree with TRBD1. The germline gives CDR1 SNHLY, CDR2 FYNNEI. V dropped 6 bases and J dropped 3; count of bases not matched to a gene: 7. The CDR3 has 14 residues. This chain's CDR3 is CASRPGQALYEQYF. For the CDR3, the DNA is TGTGCCAGCAGACCGGGACAGGCGCTCTACGAGCAGTACTTC.

In DNA form, the CDR3 reads TGTGCCAGTAAAAACGGGGGGGCAGGGGTCACTGAAGCTTTCTTT. Its translation: CASKNGGAGVTEAFF. This chain connects TRBV19 to TRBJ1-1, with D perhaps TRBD1 (6 bases). The CDR3 totals 15 residues. Germline values: CDR1 LNHDA, CDR2 SQIVND (reference sequence). The V gene lost 7 bases and the J gene lost 4 bases, with 19 bases spanning the gap.

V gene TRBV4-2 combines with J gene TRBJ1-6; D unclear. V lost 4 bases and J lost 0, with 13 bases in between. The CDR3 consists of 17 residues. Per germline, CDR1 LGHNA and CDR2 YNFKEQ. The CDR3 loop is CASSPNPLSSYNSPLHF. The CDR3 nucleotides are TGTGCCAGCAGCCCCAACCCGCTTAGCTCCTATAATTCACCCCTCCACTTT.

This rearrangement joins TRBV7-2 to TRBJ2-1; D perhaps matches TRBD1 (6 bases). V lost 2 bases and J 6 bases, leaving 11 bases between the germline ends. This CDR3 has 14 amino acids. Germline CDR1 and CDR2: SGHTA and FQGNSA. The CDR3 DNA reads TGTGCCAGCAGCTTATTAACAGGGAGCAATGAGCAGTTCTTC. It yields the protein CASSLLTGSNEQFF.

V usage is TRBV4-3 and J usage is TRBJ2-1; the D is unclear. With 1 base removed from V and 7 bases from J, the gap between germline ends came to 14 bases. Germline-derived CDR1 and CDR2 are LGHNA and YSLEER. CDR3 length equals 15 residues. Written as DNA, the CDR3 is TGCGCCAGCAGCCAAGGATCTCGGACCTCAAATGAGCAGTTCTTC. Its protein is CASSQGSRTSNEQFF.

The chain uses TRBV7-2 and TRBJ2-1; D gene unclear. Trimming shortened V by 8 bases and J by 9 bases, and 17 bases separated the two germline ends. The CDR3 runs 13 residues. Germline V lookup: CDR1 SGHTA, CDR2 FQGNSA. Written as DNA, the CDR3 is TGTGCCAGCCTCCCCTCAAGCTACGGTGAGCAGTTCTTC. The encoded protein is CASLPSSYGEQFF.

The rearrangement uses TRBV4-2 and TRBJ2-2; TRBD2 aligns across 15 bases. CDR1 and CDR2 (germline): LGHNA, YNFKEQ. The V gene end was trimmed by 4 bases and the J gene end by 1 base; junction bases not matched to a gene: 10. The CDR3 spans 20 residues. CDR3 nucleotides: TGTGCCAGCAGCCGATCCGGGACTAGCGGGAGGTCGGTGAACACCGGGGAGCTGTTTTTT. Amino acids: CASSRSGTSGRSVNTGELFF.

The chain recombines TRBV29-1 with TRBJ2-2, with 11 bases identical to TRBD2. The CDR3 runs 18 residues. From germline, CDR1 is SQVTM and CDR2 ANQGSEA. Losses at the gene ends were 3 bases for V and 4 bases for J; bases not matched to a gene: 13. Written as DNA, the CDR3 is TGCAGCGTTGAGATTTTGGGACTAGCGGAGTCGAGCACCGGGGAGCTGTTTTTT. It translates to CSVEILGLAESSTGELFF.

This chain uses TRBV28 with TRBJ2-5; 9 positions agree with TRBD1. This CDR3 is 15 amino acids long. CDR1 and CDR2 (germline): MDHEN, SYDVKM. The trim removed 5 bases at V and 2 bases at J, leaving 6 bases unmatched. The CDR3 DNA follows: TGTGCCAGCAGTATGCGACAGGGGGGGCAAGAGACCCAGTACTTC. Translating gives CASSMRQGGQETQYF.

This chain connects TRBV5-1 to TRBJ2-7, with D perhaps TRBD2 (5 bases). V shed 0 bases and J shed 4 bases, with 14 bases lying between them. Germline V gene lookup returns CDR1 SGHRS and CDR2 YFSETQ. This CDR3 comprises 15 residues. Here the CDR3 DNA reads TGCGCCAGCAGCTTGGGGCGGACTCCAGGTTACGAGCAGTACTTC. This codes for CASSLGRTPGYEQYF.

Here the CDR3 DNA reads TGCGCCAGCAGCCAAGGGACAGGGTATTATGGCTACACCTTC. This translates into CASSQGTGYYGYTF. The chain recombines TRBV4-3 with TRBJ1-2, with 8 bases identical to TRBD1. Germline V gene sequence: CDR1 LGHNA, CDR2 YSLEER. Unmatched junction bases numbered 3, after V lost 1 base and J lost 5 bases. The CDR3 sequence is 14 residues long.

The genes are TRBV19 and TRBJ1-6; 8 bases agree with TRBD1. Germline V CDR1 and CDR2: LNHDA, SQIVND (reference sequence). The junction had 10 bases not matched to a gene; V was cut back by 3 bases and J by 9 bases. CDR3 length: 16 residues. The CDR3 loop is CASSIQGADGSSPLHF. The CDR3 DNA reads TGTGCCAGTAGTATTCAGGGGGCCGACGGCAGTTCACCCCTCCACTTT.

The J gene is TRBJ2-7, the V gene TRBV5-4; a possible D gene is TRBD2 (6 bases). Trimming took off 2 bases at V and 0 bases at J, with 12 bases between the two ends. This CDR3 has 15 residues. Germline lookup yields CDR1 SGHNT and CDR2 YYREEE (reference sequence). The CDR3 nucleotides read TGTGCCAGCAGCTTTGGCACTAGCACCTCCTACGAGCAGTACTTC. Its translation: CASSFGTSTSYEQYF.

The CDR3 loop reads CASSVVGNGNTIYF. CDR3 coding DNA: TGTGCCAGCAGTGTTGTAGGGAACGGAAACACCATATATTTT. The V and J genes are TRBV2 and TRBJ1-3, with D hard to call. Germline V gene data show CDR1 as SNHLY and CDR2 as FYNNEI. The CDR3 runs to 14 residues. V dropped 4 bases and J dropped 4 bases, with 11 bases sitting between them.

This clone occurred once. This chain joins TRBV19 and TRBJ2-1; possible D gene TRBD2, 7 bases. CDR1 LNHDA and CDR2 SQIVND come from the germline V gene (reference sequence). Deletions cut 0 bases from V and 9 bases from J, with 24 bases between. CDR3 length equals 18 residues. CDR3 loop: CASSIEGGQGHLAGEQFF. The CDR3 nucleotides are TGTGCCAGTAGTATAGAGGGGGGGCAGGGTCACTTAGCGGGTGAGCAGTTCTTC.

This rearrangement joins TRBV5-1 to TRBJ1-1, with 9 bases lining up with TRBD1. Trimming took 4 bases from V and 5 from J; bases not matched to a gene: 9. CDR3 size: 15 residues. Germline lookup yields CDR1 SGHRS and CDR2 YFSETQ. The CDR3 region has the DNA TGCGCCAGCAGCAGAACTACCGGGACAGGGACTGAAGCTTTCTTT. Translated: CASSRTTGTGTEAFF.

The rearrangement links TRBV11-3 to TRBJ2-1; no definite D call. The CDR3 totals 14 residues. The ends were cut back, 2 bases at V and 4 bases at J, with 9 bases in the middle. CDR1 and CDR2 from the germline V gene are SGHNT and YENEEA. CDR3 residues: CASSLSADYNEQFF. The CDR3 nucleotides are TGTGCCAGCAGCTTATCCGCAGATTACAATGAGCAGTTCTTC. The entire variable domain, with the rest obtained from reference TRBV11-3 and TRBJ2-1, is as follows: EAGVVQSPRYKIIEKKQPVAFWCNPISGHNTLYWYLQNLGQGPELLIRYENEEAVDDSQLPKDRFSAERLKGVDSTLKIQPAELGDSAVYLCASSLSADYNEQFFGPGTRLTVL.